This T cell receptor beta chain stems from a study of blood T cell repertoires in COVID-19. Looked up from germline, CDR1 is MNHEY and CDR2 is SVGEGT. CDR3 length: 17 amino acids. The trim removed 4 bases at V and 0 bases at J, leaving 8 bases unmatched. Authors' analysis steps: Reference gene primer amplification in the assay estimated nucleated cell counts. Generated by immunoSEQ multiplex PCR, the TCRdb table keeps only in-frame clones and is missing some. Clone size and the V and J calls come from that table; the DNA yielded D and trimming. Of under 200,000 clones in the sample, about nine tenths are singletons; the top ten hold approximately 3.5%.

The sequencing input was peripheral blood. The TCR sequence derives from a man between 65 and 80 years old with acute or convalescent COVID-19. This rearrangement joins TRBV6-2 or TRBV6-3 to TRBJ1-2; 10 bases align to TRBD1. The CDR3 bases are TGTGCCAGCAGTTTCCGGGACAGGGGCAAAGCTAACTATGGCTACACCTTC. Its translation: CASSFRDRGKANYGYTF.